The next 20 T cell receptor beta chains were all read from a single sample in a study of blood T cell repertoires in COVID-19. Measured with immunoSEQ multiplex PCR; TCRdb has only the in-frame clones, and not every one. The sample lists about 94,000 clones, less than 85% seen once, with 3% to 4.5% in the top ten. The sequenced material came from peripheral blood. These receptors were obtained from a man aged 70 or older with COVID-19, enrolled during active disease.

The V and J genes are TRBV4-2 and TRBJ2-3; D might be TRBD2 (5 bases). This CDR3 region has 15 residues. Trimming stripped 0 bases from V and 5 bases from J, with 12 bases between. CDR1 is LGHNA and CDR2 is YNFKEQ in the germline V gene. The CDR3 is CASSQDSAGGDTQYF. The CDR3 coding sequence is TGTGCCAGCAGCCAAGACAGCGCAGGAGGAGATACGCAGTATTTT.

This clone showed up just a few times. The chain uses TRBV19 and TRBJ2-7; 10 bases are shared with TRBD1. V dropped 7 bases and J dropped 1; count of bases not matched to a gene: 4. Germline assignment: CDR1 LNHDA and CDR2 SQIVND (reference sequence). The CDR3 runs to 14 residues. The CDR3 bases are TGTGCCAGTAAGGGACAGGGGAGTTCCTACGAGCAGTACTTC. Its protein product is CASKGQGSSYEQYF.

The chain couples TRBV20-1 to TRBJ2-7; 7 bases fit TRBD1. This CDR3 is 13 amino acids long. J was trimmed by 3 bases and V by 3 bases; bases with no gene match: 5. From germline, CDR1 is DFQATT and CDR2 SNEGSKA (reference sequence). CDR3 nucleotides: TGCAGTGCTAGTCCCAGGGGGTTCTACGAGCAGTACTTC. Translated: CSASPRGFYEQYF.

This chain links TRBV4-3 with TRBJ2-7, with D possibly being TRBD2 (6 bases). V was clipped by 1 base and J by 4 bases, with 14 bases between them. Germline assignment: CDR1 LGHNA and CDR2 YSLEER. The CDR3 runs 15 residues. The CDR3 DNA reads TGCGCCAGCAGCCAAGGGAGGGGAGGAACATACGAGCAGTACTTC. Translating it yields CASSQGRGGTYEQYF.

The DNA for the CDR3 is TGTGCCTGGAGTCGGACAGGCGCTAATGAAAAACTGTTTTTT. It specifies CAWSRTGANEKLFF. The chain is built from TRBV30 and TRBJ1-4; 7 positions match TRBD1. The CDR3 loop spans 14 amino acids. Germline loops: CDR1 GTSNPN, CDR2 SVGIG (reference sequence). Trimming took 2 bases from V and 3 from J; bases not matched to a gene: 3.

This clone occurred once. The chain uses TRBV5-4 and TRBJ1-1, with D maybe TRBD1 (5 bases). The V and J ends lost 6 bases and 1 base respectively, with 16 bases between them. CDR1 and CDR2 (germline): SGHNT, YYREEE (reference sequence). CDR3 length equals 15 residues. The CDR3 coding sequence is TGTGCCAGCATCCCCCAGGGAGGTCAGAACACTGAAGCTTTCTTT. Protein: CASIPQGGQNTEAFF.

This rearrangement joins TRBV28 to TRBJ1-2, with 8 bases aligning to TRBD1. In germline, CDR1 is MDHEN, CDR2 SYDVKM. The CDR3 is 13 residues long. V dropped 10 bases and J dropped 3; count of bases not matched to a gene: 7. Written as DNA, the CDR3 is TGTGCCACGGTGGACAGGGACGACTATGGCTACACCTTC. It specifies CATVDRDDYGYTF.

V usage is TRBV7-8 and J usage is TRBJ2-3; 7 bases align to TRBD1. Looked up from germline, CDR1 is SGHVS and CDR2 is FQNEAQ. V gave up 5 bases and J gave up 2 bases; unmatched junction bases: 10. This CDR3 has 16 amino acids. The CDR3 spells CASSPRGQGVTDTQYF. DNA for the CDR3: TGTGCCAGCAGCCCTAGGGGGCAGGGAGTCACAGATACGCAGTATTTT.

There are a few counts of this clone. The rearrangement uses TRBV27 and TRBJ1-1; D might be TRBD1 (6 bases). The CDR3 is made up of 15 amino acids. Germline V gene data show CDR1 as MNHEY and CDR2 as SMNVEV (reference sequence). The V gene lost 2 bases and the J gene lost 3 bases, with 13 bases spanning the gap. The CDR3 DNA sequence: TGTGCCAGCAGTTTAGGGGCTGGGGGCCACACTGAAGCTTTCTTT. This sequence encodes CASSLGAGGHTEAFF.

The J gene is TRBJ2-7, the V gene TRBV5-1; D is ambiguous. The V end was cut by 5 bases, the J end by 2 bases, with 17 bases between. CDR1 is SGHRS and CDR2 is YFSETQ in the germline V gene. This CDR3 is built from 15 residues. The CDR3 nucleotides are TGCGCCAGCAGGCCCGAACCTCAGGTGACCTACGAGCAGTACTTC. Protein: CASRPEPQVTYEQYF.

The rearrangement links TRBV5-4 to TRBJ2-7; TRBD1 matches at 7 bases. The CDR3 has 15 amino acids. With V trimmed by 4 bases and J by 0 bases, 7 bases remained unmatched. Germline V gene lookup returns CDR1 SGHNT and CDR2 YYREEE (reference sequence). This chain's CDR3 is CASSEGALSSYEQYF. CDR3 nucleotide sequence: TGTGCCAGCAGCGAGGGGGCCCTGAGCTCCTACGAGCAGTACTTC.

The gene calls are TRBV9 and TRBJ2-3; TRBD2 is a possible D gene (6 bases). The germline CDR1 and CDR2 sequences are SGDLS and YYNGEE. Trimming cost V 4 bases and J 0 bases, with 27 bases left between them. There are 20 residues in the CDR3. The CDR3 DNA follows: TGTGCCAGCAGCCCGATCAGGGATTACCATGGGGGGATTAGCACAGATACGCAGTATTTT. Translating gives CASSPIRDYHGGISTDTQYF. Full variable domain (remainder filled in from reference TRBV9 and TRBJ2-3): DSGVTQTPKHLITATGQRVTLRCSPRSGDLSVYWYQQSLDQGLQFLIQYYNGEERAKGNILERFSAQQFPDLHSELNLSSLELGDSALYFCASSPIRDYHGGISTDTQYFGPGTRLTVL.

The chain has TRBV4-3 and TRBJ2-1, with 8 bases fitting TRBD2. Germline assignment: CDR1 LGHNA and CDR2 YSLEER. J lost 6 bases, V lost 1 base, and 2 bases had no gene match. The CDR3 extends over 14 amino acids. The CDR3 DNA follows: TGCGCCAGCAGCCAAGTCACTAGCGGCAATGAGCAGTTCTTC. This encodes CASSQVTSGNEQFF.

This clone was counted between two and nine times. The DNA of the CDR3 is TGTGCCAGTAGTATCAATCGAGTATCCTACGAGCAGTACTTC. Translating it yields CASSINRVSYEQYF. The chain recombines TRBV19 with TRBJ2-7, with D unresolved. The CDR3 sequence is 14 residues long. Trimming removed 3 bases at V and 1 base at J, with 10 bases between. Germline values: CDR1 LNHDA, CDR2 SQIVND (reference sequence).

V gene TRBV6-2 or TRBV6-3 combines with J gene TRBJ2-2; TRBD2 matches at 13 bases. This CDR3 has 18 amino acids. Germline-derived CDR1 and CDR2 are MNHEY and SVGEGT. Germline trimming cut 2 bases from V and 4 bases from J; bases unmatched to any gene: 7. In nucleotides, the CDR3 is TGTGCCAGCAGTTACGGGACTAGCGGGATCGGGGTCACCGGGGAGCTGTTTTTT. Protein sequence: CASSYGTSGIGVTGELFF.

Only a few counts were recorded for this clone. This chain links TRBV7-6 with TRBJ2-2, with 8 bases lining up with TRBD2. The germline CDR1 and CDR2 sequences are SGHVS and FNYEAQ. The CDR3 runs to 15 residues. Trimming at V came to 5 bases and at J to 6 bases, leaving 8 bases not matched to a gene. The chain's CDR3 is CASSLKGLDAGELFF. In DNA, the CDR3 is TGTGCCAGCAGCCTAAAGGGACTAGATGCCGGGGAGCTGTTTTTT.

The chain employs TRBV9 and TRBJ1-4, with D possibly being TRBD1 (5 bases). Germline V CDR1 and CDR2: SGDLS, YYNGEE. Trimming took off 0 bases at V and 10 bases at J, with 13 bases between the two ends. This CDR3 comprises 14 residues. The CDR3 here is CASSVGAGLGKLFF. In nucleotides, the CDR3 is TGTGCCAGCAGCGTAGGGGCAGGGTTGGGAAAACTGTTTTTT.

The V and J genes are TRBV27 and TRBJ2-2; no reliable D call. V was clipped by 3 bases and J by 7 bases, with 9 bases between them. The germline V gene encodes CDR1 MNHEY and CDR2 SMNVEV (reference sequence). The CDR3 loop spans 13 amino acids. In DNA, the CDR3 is TGTGCCAGCAGTTTCCTCCCGGGCGGGGAGCTGTTTTTT. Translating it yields CASSFLPGGELFF.

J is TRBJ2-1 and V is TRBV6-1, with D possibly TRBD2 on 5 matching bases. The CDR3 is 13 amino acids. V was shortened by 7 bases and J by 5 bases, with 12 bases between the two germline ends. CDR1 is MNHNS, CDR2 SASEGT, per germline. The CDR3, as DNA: TGTGCCAGCACCAGAAGCGGAGACAATGAGCAGTTCTTC. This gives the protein CASTRSGDNEQFF.

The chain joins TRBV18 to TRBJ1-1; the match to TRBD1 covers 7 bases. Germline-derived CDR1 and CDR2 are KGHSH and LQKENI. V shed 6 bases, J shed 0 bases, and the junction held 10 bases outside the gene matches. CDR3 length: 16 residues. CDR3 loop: CASSPTGQTLNTEAFF. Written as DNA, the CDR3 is TGTGCCAGCTCCCCCACGGGACAGACTCTGAACACTGAAGCTTTCTTT.